Reported below is one T cell receptor beta chain. Its cognate antigen is unknown. Notes on the study in general: Tumor Treg TCRs overlapped most with tumor naive CD4+ cells. The TCR gene usage of tumor memory CD4+ T cells clustered together with blood and lymph node memory CD4+ cells and with lymph node naive CD4+ cells.

CD4+CD45RO+CD25- cells were isolated as memory CD4+ T cells. This CDR3 has 14 amino acids. Trimming took 10 bases from V and 0 from J, leaving 14 bases between them. The germline CDR1 and CDR2 sequences are WNHNN and SYGVQD (reference sequence). Constant-region reverse primers amplified full-length variable regions, followed by semi-nested Nested Universal Primer A PCR. In TCRdb, the 5' RACE reads were re-called with MiXCR into one record per CDR3 protein. The table records around 37,000 distinct CDR3 sequences, 25% to 30% of them present only once. Source material: memory CD4+ T cells sorted from a lymph node. The sample's subset: memory CD4+ T cells, CD4+CD45RO+CD25-. The V call is TRBV10-1, the J call TRBJ2-3; D is uncertain. This clonotype was obtained from a female donor with breast cancer. CDR3 sequence: CATQETVSTDTQYF. As DNA, the CDR3 is TGCGCCACCCAAGAGACGGTCAGCACAGATACGCAGTATTTT.